These 21 T cell receptor beta chains share one sample of origin, sequenced in a study of shared clonotypes between healthy human individuals. The naive CD8 fraction comprised CD45RO-negative cells positively selected for CCR7 and excluded terminally differentiated effector memory CD45RA+ cells. Repertoires were generated with immunoSEQ multiplex PCR, while TCRdb's copy carries only in-frame clones and drops some. The sample has 1.5 million to 2.5 million clones, approximately 95% seen once. The sample comprised naive CD8+ T cells sorted from blood. Receptor source: a man aged 18 to 35 in good health.

V is TRBV27 and J is TRBJ1-4; TRBD1 matches 10 bases. The CDR3 contains 14 residues. In germline, CDR1 is MNHEY, CDR2 SMNVEV (reference sequence). With 6 bases clipped from V and 8 bases from J, the junction kept 6 bases outside the gene matches. The CDR3 spells CASRPTGGSEKLFF. Here the CDR3 DNA reads TGTGCCAGCAGACCGACAGGGGGCAGCGAAAAACTGTTTTTT. Using reference TRBV27 and TRBJ1-4 for the parts outside the CDR3, the full variable domain is EAQVTQNPRYLITVTGKKLTVTCSQNMNHEYMSWYRQDPGLGLRQIYYSMNVEVTDKGDVPEGYKVSRKEKRNFPLILESPSPNQTSLYFCASRPTGGSEKLFFGSGTQLSVL.

The chain carries TRBV6-6 and TRBJ1-6, with D possibly being TRBD1 (5 bases). This CDR3 region has 15 residues. Per germline, CDR1 MNHNY and CDR2 SVGAGI (reference sequence). The ends were cut back, 2 bases at V and 8 bases at J, with 13 bases in the middle. CDR3 region: CASSYGGELDSPLHF. CDR3 nucleotides: TGTGCCAGCAGTTACGGGGGGGAACTGGATTCACCCCTCCACTTT.

The chain links TRBV21-1 to TRBJ2-5; the table names TRBD2, a call not compared with the DNA. TRBV21-1 is given as a pseudogene. The CDR3 is 14 amino acids. The CDR3 sequence: CASSKASGQETQYF. The CDR3 nucleotides are TGTGCCAGCAGCAAAGCGAGCGGACAAGAGACCCAGTACTTC.

This chain links TRBV29-1 with TRBJ1-1, with 7 bases matching TRBD1. V was clipped by 0 bases and J by 8 bases; unmatched bases: 3. Germline CDR1 SQVTM, CDR2 ANQGSEA. This CDR3 comprises 12 residues. The CDR3 DNA follows: TGCAGCGTTGAAGATGGGACAGAAGAAGCTTTCTTT. It yields the protein CSVEDGTEEAFF.

This chain connects TRBV4-1 to TRBJ2-2; no definite D call. This CDR3 spans 17 amino acids. Germline-derived CDR1 and CDR2 are MGHRA and YSYEKL. Between the trimmed V and J ends, which lost 1 base and 0 bases, there was a span of 12 bases. Written as DNA, the CDR3 is TGCGCCAGCAGCCAAGGGGGTAGGCTCGCGAACACCGGGGAGCTGTTTTTT. Protein sequence: CASSQGGRLANTGELFF.

V and J are TRBV6-1 and TRBJ1-1; no reliable D call. Between the trimmed V and J ends, which lost 1 base and 3 bases, there was a span of 12 bases. Per the germline V gene, CDR1 is MNHNS and CDR2 is SASEGT. This CDR3 spans 15 amino acids. This CDR3 reads CASSEGAWADTEAFF. CDR3 DNA sequence: TGTGCCAGCAGTGAAGGCGCGTGGGCGGACACTGAAGCTTTCTTT.

The CDR3 region has the DNA TGTGCCAGCAGTGAAACGGGGCCTGGAAACACCATATATTTT. Translating it yields CASSETGPGNTIYF. This chain joins TRBV2 and TRBJ1-3; weak D call: TRBD1 (5 bases). The CDR3 contains 14 residues. Per the germline V gene, CDR1 is SNHLY and CDR2 is FYNNEI. With 2 bases removed from V and 2 bases from J, the gap between germline ends came to 7 bases.

The chain employs TRBV13 and TRBJ2-3; TRBD2 matches 9 bases. This CDR3 contains 16 residues. V was clipped by 1 base and J by 2 bases; unmatched bases: 4. The germline V gene has CDR1 PRHDT and CDR2 FYEKMQ (reference sequence). CDR3 coding DNA: TGTGCCAGCAGCTTAGCTCCTAGCGGGAACACAGATACGCAGTATTTT. This encodes CASSLAPSGNTDTQYF.

The chain recombines TRBV27 with TRBJ1-3; D perhaps matches TRBD1 (5 bases). The CDR3 has 15 residues. The germline gives CDR1 MNHEY, CDR2 SMNVEV (reference sequence). V was cut by 3 bases and J by 0 bases, with 9 bases left in between. The CDR3 region has the DNA TGTGCCAGCAGTTTGATGAGGGGCTCTGGAAACACCATATATTTT. Its protein product is CASSLMRGSGNTIYF.

The V call is TRBV11-2, the J call TRBJ2-7; unclear D gene. Trimming stripped 7 bases from V and 3 bases from J, with 7 bases between. The CDR3 covers 11 residues. Germline V gives CDR1 SGHAT, CDR2 FQNNGV. The chain's CDR3 is CASMLNYEQYF. The CDR3 bases are TGTGCCAGCATGCTCAACTACGAGCAGTACTTC.

The rearrangement joins TRBV5-1 to TRBJ2-7, with 10 bases aligning to TRBD1. This CDR3 is 16 amino acids long. The J segment lost 2 bases and the V segment lost 4 bases, leaving 9 bases of the junction unmatched. In germline, CDR1 is SGHRS, CDR2 YFSETQ. In DNA, the CDR3 is TGCGCCAGCAGCCGAACGGGACAGGGGCTGACCTACGAGCAGTACTTC. This sequence encodes CASSRTGQGLTYEQYF.

The chain joins TRBV7-9 to TRBJ2-5; maybe TRBD1 (5 bases). The length of the CDR3 is 15 residues. CDR1 and CDR2 from the germline V gene are SEHNR and FQNEAQ (reference sequence). Trimming cost V 6 bases and J 3 bases, with 17 bases left between them. This CDR3 is CASRPAQGGEETQYF. For the CDR3, the DNA is TGTGCCAGCAGGCCAGCCCAGGGCGGAGAAGAGACCCAGTACTTC.

The chain recombines TRBV6-1 with TRBJ2-5; 7 bases are shared with TRBD2. Germline V gene sequence: CDR1 MNHNS, CDR2 SASEGT. The trim removed 4 bases at V and 5 bases at J, leaving 7 bases unmatched. The CDR3 has 14 residues. The CDR3 DNA reads as TGTGCCAGCAGTGGGGGAGGGGATGGGGAGACCCAGTACTTC. It encodes CASSGGGDGETQYF.

This clone was picked up a small number of times. The V and J genes are TRBV4-1 and TRBJ2-7; D ambiguous. Germline V gene lookup returns CDR1 MGHRA and CDR2 YSYEKL. The CDR3 is 15 residues long. Trimming pared 1 base from V and 2 bases from J, leaving 12 bases between. CDR3 sequence: CASSQVYPQAYEQYF. In DNA form, the CDR3 reads TGCGCCAGCAGCCAAGTTTACCCTCAGGCCTACGAGCAGTACTTC.

This chain joins TRBV10-1 and TRBJ2-2, with TRBD2 identical over 7 bases. V was clipped by 8 bases and J by 3 bases; unmatched bases: 3. CDR3 length: 13 amino acids. Germline V gene data show CDR1 as WNHNN and CDR2 as SYGVQD (reference sequence). The DNA for the CDR3 is TGCGCCAGCGGGGAGGGCTACACCGGGGAGCTGTTTTTT. It encodes CASGEGYTGELFF.

The J gene is TRBJ2-3, the V gene TRBV4-1, with 8 bases that match TRBD1. There are 18 residues in the CDR3. V gave up 7 bases and J gave up 4 bases; unmatched junction bases: 19. From germline, CDR1 is MGHRA and CDR2 YSYEKL. CDR3 sequence: CASTGQGAVVPHPDTQYF. The CDR3 DNA reads TGCGCCAGCACCGGGCAGGGGGCGGTTGTTCCCCACCCAGATACGCAGTATTTT.

Points on this clone: Distinct nucleotide sequences in the sample also encode this CDR3. The rearrangement uses TRBV28 and TRBJ1-4, with D possibly TRBD1 on 6 matching bases. Per the germline V gene, CDR1 is MDHEN and CDR2 is SYDVKM. The CDR3 covers 14 residues. V gave up 0 bases and J gave up 8 bases, with 10 bases separating them. The CDR3: CASSLWGAREKLFF. CDR3 in DNA: TGTGCCAGCAGTTTATGGGGGGCGCGGGAAAAACTGTTTTTT.

For this clone: Other DNA sequences in the sample encode the same CDR3. J is TRBJ2-5 and V is TRBV5-6, with 7 bases identical to TRBD1. J was trimmed by 3 bases and V by 4 bases; bases with no gene match: 3. The CDR3 totals 13 residues. The germline V gene encodes CDR1 SGHDT and CDR2 YYEEEE. CDR3 loop: CASSPTGEETQYF. Here the CDR3 DNA reads TGTGCCAGCAGCCCTACAGGGGAAGAGACCCAGTACTTC.

Concerning this clone itself: This sample also contains other DNA sequences that code for the same CDR3. The chain couples TRBV5-6 to TRBJ1-3; tentatively, D is TRBD1 (5 bases). V was clipped by 1 base and J by 2 bases, with 7 bases between them. CDR1 SGHDT and CDR2 YYEEEE come from the germline V gene. The CDR3 covers 14 residues. The CDR3 here is CASSLWGTGNTIYF. CDR3 in DNA: TGTGCCAGCAGCTTGTGGGGGACTGGAAACACCATATATTTT.

The chain uses TRBV4-1 and TRBJ2-7; TRBD2 agrees at 7 bases. Per germline, CDR1 MGHRA and CDR2 YSYEKL. The CDR3 runs 14 residues. The trim removed 5 bases at V and 12 bases at J, leaving 16 bases unmatched. CDR3 region: CASSEVQSGMALYF. CDR3 nucleotide sequence: TGCGCCAGCAGCGAGGTTCAAAGCGGGATGGCACTGTACTTC.

The rearrangement uses TRBV19 and TRBJ2-7; 10 nucleotides agree with TRBD1. Germline V CDR1 and CDR2: LNHDA, SQIVND (reference sequence). The V segment lost 9 bases and the J segment 3 bases; nucleotides outside the gene matches: 5. The length of the CDR3 is 13 residues. The CDR3 region is CARTGGNNYEQYF. CDR3 DNA sequence: TGTGCCAGGACAGGGGGCAATAACTACGAGCAGTACTTC.